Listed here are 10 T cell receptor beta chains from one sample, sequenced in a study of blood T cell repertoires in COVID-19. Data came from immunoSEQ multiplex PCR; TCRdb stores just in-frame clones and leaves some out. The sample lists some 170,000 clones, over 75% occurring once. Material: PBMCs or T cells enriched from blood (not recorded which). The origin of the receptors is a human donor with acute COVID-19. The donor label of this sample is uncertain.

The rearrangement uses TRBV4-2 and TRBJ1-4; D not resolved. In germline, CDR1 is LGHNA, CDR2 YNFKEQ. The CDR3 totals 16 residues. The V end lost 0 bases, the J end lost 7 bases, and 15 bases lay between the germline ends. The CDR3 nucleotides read TGTGCCAGCAGCCAAGACGAGAATCGGGCGGGTGAAAAACTGTTTTTT. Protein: CASSQDENRAGEKLFF.

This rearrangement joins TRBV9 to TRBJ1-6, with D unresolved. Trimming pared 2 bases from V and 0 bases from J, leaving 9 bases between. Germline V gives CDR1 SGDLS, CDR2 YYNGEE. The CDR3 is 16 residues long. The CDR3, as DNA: TGTGCCAGCAGCGTCTCAAGGAGCTCCTATAATTCACCCCTCCACTTT. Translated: CASSVSRSSYNSPLHF.

The CDR3 DNA reads as TGCGCCAGCAGCCAAGACAGGGGACCCACAGATACGCAGTATTTT. Protein sequence: CASSQDRGPTDTQYF. The chain combines TRBV4-3 with TRBJ2-3; D might be TRBD1 (6 bases). Germline assignment: CDR1 LGHNA and CDR2 YSLEER. This CDR3 contains 15 residues. V lost 0 bases and J 2 bases, leaving 9 bases between the germline ends.

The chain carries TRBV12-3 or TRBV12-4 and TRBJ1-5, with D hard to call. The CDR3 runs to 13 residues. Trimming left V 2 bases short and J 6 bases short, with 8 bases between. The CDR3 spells CASSLFAGQPQHF. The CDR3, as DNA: TGTGCCAGCAGTTTATTTGCCGGTCAGCCCCAGCATTTT.

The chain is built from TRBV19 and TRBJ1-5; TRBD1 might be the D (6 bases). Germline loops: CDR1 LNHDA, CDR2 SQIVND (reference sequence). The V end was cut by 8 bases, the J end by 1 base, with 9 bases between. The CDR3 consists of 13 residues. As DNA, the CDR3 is TGTGCCAGTGAGGACAGCAGCAATCAGCCCCAGCATTTT. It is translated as CASEDSSNQPQHF.

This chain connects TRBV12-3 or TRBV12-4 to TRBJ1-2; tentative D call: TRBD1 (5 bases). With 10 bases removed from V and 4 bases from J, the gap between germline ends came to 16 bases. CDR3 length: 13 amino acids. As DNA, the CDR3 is TGTGCCACCTTTGGGGGGGACTTCTATGGCTACACCTTC. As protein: CATFGGDFYGYTF.

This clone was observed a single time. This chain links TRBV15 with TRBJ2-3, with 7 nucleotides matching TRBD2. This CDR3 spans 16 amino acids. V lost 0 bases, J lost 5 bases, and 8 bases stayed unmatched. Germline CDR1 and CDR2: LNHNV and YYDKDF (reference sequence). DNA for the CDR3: TGTGCCACCAGCAGAGATGGGAGGGGAGGAGGAGATACGCAGTATTTT. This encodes CATSRDGRGGGDTQYF.

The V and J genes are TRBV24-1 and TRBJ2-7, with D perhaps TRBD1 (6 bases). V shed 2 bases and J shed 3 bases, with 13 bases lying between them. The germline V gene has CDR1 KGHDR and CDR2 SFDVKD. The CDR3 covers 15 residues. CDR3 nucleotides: TGTGCCACCAGTGATTCGACACAGGGCAACTACGAGCAGTACTTC. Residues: CATSDSTQGNYEQYF.

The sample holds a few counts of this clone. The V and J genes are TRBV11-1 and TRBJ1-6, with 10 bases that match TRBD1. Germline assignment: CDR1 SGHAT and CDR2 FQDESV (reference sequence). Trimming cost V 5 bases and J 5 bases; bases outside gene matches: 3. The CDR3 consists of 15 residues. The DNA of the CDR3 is TGTGCCAGCAGCGAGGGACAGGGGAATAATTCACCCCTCCACTTT. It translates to CASSEGQGNNSPLHF.

Here the CDR3 reads CAWSAGLKRETQYF. CDR3 DNA sequence: TGTGCCTGGAGCGCGGGACTCAAGCGGGAGACCCAGTACTTC. V gene TRBV30 combines with J gene TRBJ2-5, with a tentative D call TRBD2 (6 bases). The CDR3 spans 14 residues. V was cut by 3 bases and J by 5 bases, with 16 bases left in between. CDR1 and CDR2 from the germline V gene are GTSNPN and SVGIG (reference sequence).